Below, 22 T cell receptor beta chains from the same sample are listed, as sequenced in a study of OX40 agonist ivuxolimab in advanced cancers. Libraries were prepared by immunoSEQ multiplex PCR; TCRdb keeps only in-frame clonotypes and omits some of them. Found here are roughly 80,000 clones, over 75% of them singletons; the top ten hold around 7.2%. This sample comprised CD4+ or CD8+ T cells sorted from blood, obtained in a trial of the OX40 agonist ivuxolimab. These receptor sequences come from an adult with an advanced solid tumor such as melanoma, head and neck, liver or kidney cancer.

The chain couples TRBV27 to TRBJ2-1; no clear D. In germline, CDR1 is MNHEY, CDR2 SMNVEV (reference sequence). This CDR3 contains 15 residues. The V end was cut by 5 bases, the J end by 0 bases, with 11 bases between. Here the CDR3 DNA reads TGTGCCAGCAGTCTGACCATAAGCTCCTACAATGAGCAGTTCTTC. Protein product: CASSLTISSYNEQFF.

J is TRBJ1-2 and V is TRBV29-1; D is uncertain. Per the germline V gene, CDR1 is SQVTM and CDR2 is ANQGSEA. V lost 7 bases and J 1 base, leaving 19 bases between the germline ends. The CDR3 is 15 amino acids. CDR3: CSATGTIGVNYGYTF. In DNA form, the CDR3 reads TGCAGCGCTACGGGTACGATCGGGGTTAACTATGGCTACACCTTC.

V and J are TRBV4-2 and TRBJ1-3; no firm D call. Germline V gives CDR1 LGHNA, CDR2 YNFKEQ. V was clipped by 4 bases and J by 0 bases, with 10 bases between them. The CDR3 sequence is 15 residues long. The CDR3 DNA sequence: TGTGCCAGCAGCCCAGACGGGGACTCTGGAAACACCATATATTTT. Protein sequence: CASSPDGDSGNTIYF.

The V gene is TRBV29-1, the J gene TRBJ1-1; D is ambiguous. CDR1 and CDR2 (germline): SQVTM, ANQGSEA. Trimming removed 5 bases at V and 3 bases at J, with 7 bases between. The CDR3 length is 11 residues. DNA for the CDR3: TGCAGCGTTTCGTTCGACACTGAAGCTTTCTTT. This translates into CSVSFDTEAFF. Variable domain in full (rest from reference TRBV29-1 and TRBJ1-1): SAVISQKPSRDICQRGTSLTIQCQVDSQVTMMFWYRQQPGQSLTLIATANQGSEATYESGFVIDKFPISRPNLTFSTLTVSNMSPEDSSIYLCSVSFDTEAFFGQGTRLTVV.

The V call is TRBV19, the J call TRBJ2-2, with D hard to call. The ends were cut back, 7 bases at V and 0 bases at J, with 12 bases in the middle. The CDR3 contains 15 residues. The germline V gene encodes CDR1 LNHDA and CDR2 SQIVND (reference sequence). In DNA, the CDR3 is TGTGCCAGTACCCTCTCCGCTTCGAACACCGGGGAGCTGTTTTTT. It yields the protein CASTLSASNTGELFF.

The chain links TRBV5-5 to TRBJ1-6; 10 positions agree with TRBD1. CDR3 size: 14 residues. With V trimmed by 4 bases and J by 8 bases, 3 bases remained unmatched. The germline gives CDR1 SGHKS, CDR2 YYEKEE (reference sequence). The CDR3 bases are TGTGCCAGCAGCCCCGGGACAGGGGATTCACCCCTCCACTTT. Encoded protein: CASSPGTGDSPLHF.

The chain has TRBV4-3 and TRBJ2-3; a weak D match, TRBD2 (5 bases). V gave up 1 base and J gave up 0 bases, with 14 bases separating them. The germline gives CDR1 LGHNA, CDR2 YSLEER. This CDR3 has 17 amino acids. The CDR3 sequence: CASSQAPAGPSTDTQYF. DNA for the CDR3: TGCGCCAGCAGCCAAGCTCCCGCGGGCCCCAGCACAGATACGCAGTATTTT.

The chain carries TRBV4-1 and TRBJ2-7, with TRBD2 matching 13 bases. Trimming at V came to 4 bases and at J to 5 bases, leaving 8 bases not matched to a gene. Germline V CDR1 and CDR2: MGHRA, YSYEKL. CDR3 length: 16 amino acids. Written as DNA, the CDR3 is TGCGCCAGCAGCCCAAGAGGGACTAGCGGGGCGGACGAGCAGTACTTC. As protein: CASSPRGTSGADEQYF.

The gene calls are TRBV30 and TRBJ1-1; tentatively, D is TRBD1 (6 bases). The length of the CDR3 is 15 residues. Trimming stripped 2 bases from V and 6 bases from J, with 19 bases between. Per the germline V gene, CDR1 is GTSNPN and CDR2 is SVGIG (reference sequence). The CDR3 DNA is TGTGCCTGGAGTTCCTACCCATTGGGGGCCCCTGAAGCTTTCTTT. It encodes CAWSSYPLGAPEAFF.

This clone was recorded a few times. The gene calls are TRBV25-1 and TRBJ2-5; D might be TRBD1 (7 bases). Trimming stripped 2 bases from V and 6 bases from J, with 13 bases between. Looked up from germline, CDR1 is MGHDK and CDR2 is SYGVNS. This CDR3 spans 14 amino acids. CDR3 nucleotides: TGTGCCAGCAGTGAAGGCCAGGGGGGAAAGACCCAGTACTTC. Translating it yields CASSEGQGGKTQYF.

This chain links TRBV4-2 with TRBJ1-1, with TRBD1 matching 8 bases. Germline trimming cut 3 bases from V and 1 base from J; bases unmatched to any gene: 7. Per germline, CDR1 LGHNA and CDR2 YNFKEQ. The CDR3 spans 16 residues. CDR3 residues: CASSQFRGTGNTEAFF. As DNA, the CDR3 is TGTGCCAGCAGCCAGTTCAGGGGGACAGGGAACACTGAAGCTTTCTTT.

This chain joins TRBV7-2 and TRBJ2-7, with D possibly TRBD2 on 5 matching bases. Per the germline V gene, CDR1 is SGHTA and CDR2 is FQGNSA. Trimming took off 2 bases at V and 2 bases at J, with 16 bases between the two ends. This CDR3 contains 16 residues. The CDR3, as DNA: TGTGCCAGCAGCTTAAATGTCGGGATCCGCACCTACGAGCAGTACTTC. As protein: CASSLNVGIRTYEQYF.

This clone was observed a handful of times. The genes are TRBV7-9 and TRBJ1-1; D is possibly TRBD1 (6 bases). The germline V and J ends were trimmed by 2 bases and 4 bases, with 8 bases remaining between them. The germline V gene encodes CDR1 SEHNR and CDR2 FQNEAQ (reference sequence). The CDR3 extends over 13 amino acids. CDR3 DNA: TGTGCCAGCAGCTTACAGGGGACCACTGAAGCTTTCTTT. Its translation is CASSLQGTTEAFF.

The chain uses TRBV5-6 and TRBJ2-2; TRBD2 matches 7 bases. CDR1 and CDR2 (germline): SGHDT, YYEEEE. Unmatched junction bases numbered 7, after V lost 0 bases and J lost 5 bases. The CDR3 covers 16 residues. The CDR3 nucleotides are TGTGCCAGCAGCTTGGAGGGAGGGGCGAGAACCGGGGAGCTGTTTTTT. Amino acids: CASSLEGGARTGELFF.

Note on this clone: Other DNA variants within this sample encode the same CDR3. The chain recombines TRBV5-1 with TRBJ1-6, with 7 bases that match TRBD1. Unmatched junction bases numbered 0, after V lost 0 bases and J lost 6 bases. Per germline, CDR1 SGHRS and CDR2 YFSETQ. The CDR3 runs to 14 residues. The CDR3 DNA is TGCGCCAGCAGCTTGGGACAGGGTAATTCACCCCTCCACTTT. Protein: CASSLGQGNSPLHF.

The table lists this clone with a few counts. J is TRBJ2-7 and V is TRBV6-1; possible D gene TRBD1, 5 bases. This CDR3 has 13 residues. CDR1 is MNHNS, CDR2 SASEGT, per germline. The V end lost 1 base, the J end lost 9 bases, and 13 bases lay between the germline ends. The CDR3 region is CASSEDYRQWQYF. The DNA of the CDR3 is TGTGCCAGCAGTGAAGATTATAGACAGTGGCAGTACTTC.

This chain links TRBV5-4 with TRBJ2-1; maybe TRBD2 (6 bases). CDR1 and CDR2 (germline): SGHNT, YYREEE (reference sequence). V lost 0 bases, J lost 5 bases, and 15 bases lay in between. The CDR3 loop spans 16 amino acids. The CDR3 sequence: CASSLAVASADNEQFF. CDR3 DNA: TGTGCCAGCAGCTTGGCCGTGGCTAGCGCAGACAATGAGCAGTTCTTC.

This chain uses TRBV10-3 with TRBJ1-2; D is unresolved. Trimming removed 2 bases from V and 4 bases from J, with 8 bases in between. The CDR3 runs to 13 residues. Per the germline V gene, CDR1 is ENHRY and CDR2 is SYGVKD. The CDR3 nucleotides read TGTGCCATCAGTGAGATAGGGATCTATGGCTACACCTTC. Its translation is CAISEIGIYGYTF.

J is TRBJ2-1 and V is TRBV27; a possible D gene is TRBD2 (6 bases). Per germline, CDR1 MNHEY and CDR2 SMNVEV (reference sequence). Trimming took 2 bases from V and 4 from J, leaving 12 bases between them. CDR3 size: 15 residues. The CDR3, as DNA: TGTGCCAGCAGTTTAGGAGGGATCGGGTACAATGAGCAGTTCTTC. Protein sequence: CASSLGGIGYNEQFF.

This rearrangement joins TRBV11-3 to TRBJ2-4, with 8 bases identical to TRBD2. Trimming at V came to 5 bases and at J to 6 bases, leaving 9 bases not matched to a gene. The CDR3 covers 15 residues. CDR1 is SGHNT and CDR2 is YENEEA in the germline V gene. The CDR3 sequence: CASSPPAGASNIQYF. The CDR3 DNA reads as TGTGCCAGCAGCCCTCCAGCGGGAGCGTCAAACATTCAGTACTTC.

The chain uses TRBV30 and TRBJ2-2; unclear D gene. Germline values: CDR1 GTSNPN, CDR2 SVGIG (reference sequence). CDR3 length: 15 amino acids. V lost 2 bases to trimming and J lost 5 bases, with 15 bases between them. CDR3 loop: CAWSTGRAWTGELFF. The CDR3, as DNA: TGTGCCTGGAGTACCGGACGAGCGTGGACCGGGGAGCTGTTTTTT.

The rearrangement links TRBV2 to TRBJ2-7; D call uncertain. The CDR3 covers 11 residues. Germline lookup yields CDR1 SNHLY and CDR2 FYNNEI. V lost 6 bases to trimming and J lost 3 bases, with 6 bases between them. The CDR3 is CASRYSYEQYF. The CDR3 DNA is TGTGCCAGCAGGTACAGCTACGAGCAGTACTTC. Full variable domain (remainder filled in from reference TRBV2 and TRBJ2-7): EPEVTQTPSHQVTQMGQEVILRCVPISNHLYFYWYRQILGQKVEFLVSFYNNEISEKSEIFDDQFSVERPDGSNFTLKIRSTKLEDSAMYFCASRYSYEQYFGPGTRLTVT.